These 32 T cell receptor beta chains were sequenced from one sample in a study of identifying expanded T cells in peripheral blood. This table comes from immunoSEQ multiplex PCR, and its TCRdb copy is limited to in-frame clones, with some not included. The sample carries fewer than 80,000 clones, around 86% recorded once. The sequencing sample was made of blood. The receptors stem from a person aged 18-70 years in good health.

The V and J genes are TRBV5-4 and TRBJ1-2, with D unresolved. Germline CDR1 SGHNT, CDR2 YYREEE (reference sequence). This CDR3 is built from 13 residues. The V end lost 4 bases, the J end lost 1 base, and 8 bases lay between the germline ends. CDR3 sequence reads: CASSATDNYGYTF. The CDR3 bases are TGTGCCAGCAGCGCTACGGATAACTATGGCTACACCTTC.

The genes are TRBV6-5 and TRBJ2-1; 8 bases are a match to TRBD2. Germline V gene lookup returns CDR1 MNHEY and CDR2 SVGAGI. This CDR3 spans 16 amino acids. V lost 0 bases, J lost 4 bases, and 5 bases stayed unmatched. The CDR3 DNA reads as TGTGCCAGCAGTTACTCGGTGTCGGGGGGGTACAATGAGCAGTTCTTC. Its protein is CASSYSVSGGYNEQFF.

The chain links TRBV30 to TRBJ2-3; 8 nucleotides agree with TRBD1. The CDR3 has 14 residues. From germline, CDR1 is GTSNPN and CDR2 SVGIG (reference sequence). Germline trimming cut 1 base from V and 1 base from J; bases unmatched to any gene: 1. The CDR3 DNA sequence: TGTGCCTGGAGTGAGGGACAGGGCACAGATACGCAGTATTTT. Protein: CAWSEGQGTDTQYF.

This sequence joins TRBV29-1 and TRBJ2-7; no clear D gene. The V and J ends lost 2 bases and 3 bases respectively, with 14 bases between them. The CDR3 is made up of 14 amino acids. Germline V lookup: CDR1 SQVTM, CDR2 ANQGSEA. The CDR3 coding sequence is TGCAGCGTTGAAAGGGCAGGAAATAGCTACGAGCAGTACTTC. Its translation is CSVERAGNSYEQYF.

V gene TRBV2 combines with J gene TRBJ1-1, with TRBD1 matching over 7 bases. Trimming took 2 bases from V and 5 from J; bases not matched to a gene: 5. The germline V gene has CDR1 SNHLY and CDR2 FYNNEI. This CDR3 region has 14 residues. The CDR3 loop reads CASSEQGGGTEAFF. The CDR3 DNA reads as TGTGCCAGCAGTGAACAGGGGGGGGGAACTGAAGCTTTCTTT.

The CDR3 sequence: CASSPLHGLAGGMVVETQYF. CDR3 nucleotide sequence: TGTGCCAGCTCACCCCTCCATGGTTTGGCGGGGGGTATGGTGGTGGAGACCCAGTACTTC. The chain joins TRBV18 to TRBJ2-5; 8 nucleotides align to TRBD2. Germline-derived CDR1 and CDR2 are KGHSH and LQKENI. The V segment lost 3 bases and the J segment 5 bases; nucleotides outside the gene matches: 23. The CDR3 extends over 20 amino acids.

The chain carries TRBV7-2 and TRBJ2-5, with D unresolved. This CDR3 is 14 amino acids long. The germline V gene encodes CDR1 SGHTA and CDR2 FQGNSA. V lost 5 bases and J lost 2, with 12 bases in between. This CDR3 is CASSPSRLQETQYF. CDR3 sequence (DNA): TGTGCCAGCAGCCCCTCCCGGCTACAAGAGACCCAGTACTTC.

The chain links TRBV7-6 to TRBJ1-2; 9 nucleotides match TRBD1. The V and J ends lost 2 bases and 3 bases, in that order; junction bases with no gene match: 4. This CDR3 is built from 15 residues. Looked up from germline, CDR1 is SGHVS and CDR2 is FNYEAQ. The DNA for the CDR3 is TGTGCCAGCAGCTTATCCGGGACAGGGTACTATGGCTACACCTTC. Its protein is CASSLSGTGYYGYTF.

The CDR3 DNA reads as TGTGCCTGGAGTGGACAGACGAACACTGAAGCTTTCTTT. Translating gives CAWSGQTNTEAFF. The rearrangement links TRBV30 to TRBJ1-1; D might be TRBD1 (5 bases). The V gene lost 1 base and the J gene lost 1 base, with 7 bases spanning the gap. The CDR3 loop spans 13 amino acids. The germline V gene has CDR1 GTSNPN and CDR2 SVGIG (reference sequence).

The chain recombines TRBV30 with TRBJ1-3, with D tentatively TRBD1 (5 bases). Germline assignment: CDR1 GTSNPN and CDR2 SVGIG (reference sequence). The CDR3 consists of 12 residues. V lost 5 bases and J lost 4, with 9 bases in between. CDR3 coding DNA: TGTGCCTGGGAACCAGGGGGAAACACCATATATTTT. Protein product: CAWEPGGNTIYF.

The J gene is TRBJ1-2, the V gene TRBV6-6; 7 bases are shared with TRBD1. Germline V gene data show CDR1 as MNHNY and CDR2 as SVGAGI (reference sequence). CDR3 size: 14 residues. Unmatched junction bases numbered 11, after V lost 6 bases and J lost 7 bases. The DNA of the CDR3 is TGTGCCAGCAGAACCTCACAGGGGTTCCGTGGCTACACCTTC. This codes for CASRTSQGFRGYTF.

The chain recombines TRBV7-9 with TRBJ2-5, with TRBD1 matching over 8 bases. There are 14 residues in the CDR3. Germline V gives CDR1 SEHNR, CDR2 FQNEAQ (reference sequence). J was trimmed by 2 bases and V by 2 bases; bases with no gene match: 1. The CDR3 sequence is CASSLRQGQETQYF. The CDR3 DNA is TGTGCCAGCAGCTTAAGACAGGGGCAAGAGACCCAGTACTTC.

This chain connects TRBV7-6 to TRBJ2-3, with TRBD2 matching 7 bases. The CDR3 totals 16 residues. V lost 0 bases and J lost 4; bases outside the gene matches: 7. Per germline, CDR1 SGHVS and CDR2 FNYEAQ. DNA for the CDR3: TGTGCCAGCAGCTTAGCGGGGGGGAGTGTTTCAGATACGCAGTATTTT. Amino acids: CASSLAGGSVSDTQYF.

This clone was seen a handful of times. The rearrangement uses TRBV10-3 and TRBJ1-3; 9 positions agree with TRBD1. The germline V gene encodes CDR1 ENHRY and CDR2 SYGVKD. V shed 4 bases, J shed 3 bases, and the junction held 1 base outside the gene matches. The CDR3 is 14 amino acids. The CDR3 DNA is TGTGCCATCAGTGGGACAGGGGATGGAAACACCATATATTTT. It specifies CAISGTGDGNTIYF.

The V gene is TRBV11-2, the J gene TRBJ2-7, with D possibly matching TRBD1 (6 bases). The V gene's germline CDR1 is SGHAT and CDR2 FQNNGV. V was cut by 1 base and J by 9 bases, with 19 bases left in between. The CDR3 is made up of 15 amino acids. The CDR3: CASSLGRPTGSGQYF. The CDR3 nucleotides are TGTGCCAGCAGCTTAGGGCGGCCTACAGGGTCGGGGCAGTACTTC.

For this clone: Different DNA sequences within this sample yield the same CDR3. The chain couples TRBV5-1 to TRBJ2-5; no clear D. V shed 0 bases and J shed 3 bases, with 0 bases lying between them. There are 11 residues in the CDR3. The germline V gene has CDR1 SGHRS and CDR2 YFSETQ. CDR3 sequence (DNA): TGCGCCAGCAGCTTGGAAGAGACCCAGTACTTC. Protein product: CASSLEETQYF.

The chain has TRBV5-1 and TRBJ1-1; the D is unclear. Germline V gene data show CDR1 as SGHRS and CDR2 as YFSETQ. V was shortened by 1 base and J by 9 bases, with 7 bases between the two germline ends. The CDR3 has 11 amino acids. The CDR3 DNA is TGCGCCAGCAGCTTGACAACGAAAGCTTTCTTT. Translation gives CASSLTTKAFF.

This chain connects TRBV23-1 to TRBJ2-3, with 7 bases lining up with TRBD1. TRBV23-1 is given ORF status, its function remaining uncertain. V gave up 0 bases and J gave up 1 base; unmatched junction bases: 1. CDR3 length: 15 residues. CDR3 in DNA: TGCGCCAGCAGTCAATCGGGGACAGGCACAGATACGCAGTATTTT. Translated, it gives CASSQSGTGTDTQYF.

The chain links TRBV5-1 to TRBJ1-6; 8 nucleotides line up with TRBD1. V gave up 2 bases and J gave up 10 bases; unmatched junction bases: 8. The germline CDR1 and CDR2 sequences are SGHRS and YFSETQ. CDR3 length: 15 residues. For the CDR3, the DNA is TGCGCCAGCAGCTTTCGTGGACAGGGAGACTCACCCCTCCACTTT. It translates to CASSFRGQGDSPLHF.

This clone occurred once. The chain uses TRBV27 and TRBJ2-1, with unresolved D. Trimming took off 6 bases at V and 7 bases at J, with 19 bases between the two ends. The V gene's germline CDR1 is MNHEY and CDR2 SMNVEV (reference sequence). This CDR3 comprises 15 residues. The CDR3 loop is CASSPRYDGRNEQFF. CDR3 in DNA: TGTGCCAGCAGCCCCCGGTACGACGGCAGAAATGAGCAGTTCTTC.

The chain joins TRBV30 to TRBJ1-2; D is ambiguous. The CDR3 has 12 residues. Germline V CDR1 and CDR2: GTSNPN, SVGIG (reference sequence). Trimming removed 4 bases at V and 5 bases at J, with 11 bases between. The CDR3 loop reads CAWIRRSYGYTF. DNA for the CDR3: TGTGCCTGGATCCGCAGGTCGTATGGCTACACCTTC.

This chain joins TRBV27 and TRBJ1-2, with D possibly being TRBD1 (6 bases). V was cut by 4 bases and J by 7 bases, with 13 bases left in between. Germline V gene data show CDR1 as MNHEY and CDR2 as SMNVEV (reference sequence). This CDR3 region has 13 residues. The DNA for the CDR3 is TGTGCCAGCAGTTCACAACAGGGTCTTGGCTACACCTTC. This sequence encodes CASSSQQGLGYTF.

This clone was observed once. The chain is built from TRBV5-4 and TRBJ2-1; 8 bases fit TRBD2. Germline loops: CDR1 SGHNT, CDR2 YYREEE (reference sequence). Trimming at V came to 4 bases and at J to 13 bases, leaving 10 bases not matched to a gene. CDR3 length: 13 residues. CDR3 nucleotides: TGTGCCAGCAGCGAAATGGGGCGGGGGGACCAGTTCTTC. Protein product: CASSEMGRGDQFF.

The chain combines TRBV2 with TRBJ2-3, with D possibly TRBD2 on 6 matching bases. Trimming shortened V by 7 bases and J by 0 bases, and 11 bases separated the two germline ends. Germline CDR1 is SNHLY and CDR2 is FYNNEI. CDR3 length: 14 residues. CDR3 amino acids: CASKPDYSTDTQYF. CDR3 coding DNA: TGTGCCAGCAAGCCGGACTACAGCACAGATACGCAGTATTTT.

The chain employs TRBV6-6 and TRBJ1-5; D is possibly TRBD1 (5 bases). The germline V and J ends were trimmed by 6 bases and 5 bases, with 17 bases remaining between them. CDR1 and CDR2 (germline): MNHNY, SVGAGI (reference sequence). The length of the CDR3 is 15 residues. The CDR3 coding sequence is TGTGCCAGCAGCAGAGGGACGGGCGCGGATCAGCCCCAGCATTTT. This translates into CASSRGTGADQPQHF.

This clone has ten or more counts. The genes are TRBV5-5 and TRBJ1-6; unclear D gene. There are 14 residues in the CDR3. Trimming shortened V by 0 bases and J by 5 bases, and 6 bases separated the two germline ends. Germline-derived CDR1 and CDR2 are SGHKS and YYEKEE (reference sequence). The CDR3 nucleotides read TGTGCCAGCAGCTTGGGTCTCGATAATTCACCCCTCCACTTT. Translation: CASSLGLDNSPLHF.

The rearrangement links TRBV14 to TRBJ2-7, with a tentative D call TRBD2 (7 bases). Per the germline V gene, CDR1 is SGHDN and CDR2 is FVKESK. Trimming pared 5 bases from V and 0 bases from J, leaving 23 bases between. The CDR3 contains 18 residues. CDR3 loop: CASSSRGVTGVSSYEQYF. The CDR3 nucleotides are TGTGCCAGCAGCTCTCGGGGGGTGACAGGAGTAAGCTCCTACGAGCAGTACTTC.

The count of this clone is one. This chain connects TRBV4-3 to TRBJ2-1; D perhaps matches TRBD1 (6 bases). Looked up from germline, CDR1 is LGHNA and CDR2 is YSLEER. V was pared by 3 bases and J by 4 bases, with 16 bases between. The length of the CDR3 is 16 residues. The CDR3 coding sequence is TGCGCCAGCAGCCAGGAAGGACAGCCACCTTACAATGAGCAGTTCTTC. Its translation: CASSQEGQPPYNEQFF.

The chain employs TRBV23-1 and TRBJ2-7; unclear D gene. TRBV23-1 counts as an open reading frame of uncertain function. V shed 6 bases and J shed 5 bases, with 11 bases lying between them. The length of the CDR3 is 12 residues. CDR3 nucleotide sequence: TGCGCCAGCAGCCCAATCTGGAACGAGCAGTACTTC. This translates into CASSPIWNEQYF.

Turning to this clone: The sample has other DNA sequences that encode this CDR3 too. V is TRBV5-1 and J is TRBJ1-2; TRBD1 matches 12 bases. CDR3 size: 14 residues. Per germline, CDR1 SGHRS and CDR2 YFSETQ. Germline trimming cut 0 bases from V and 8 bases from J; bases unmatched to any gene: 2. In DNA, the CDR3 is TGCGCCAGCAGCTTGGCGGGGACAGGGGGCGGCTACACCTTC. Its protein is CASSLAGTGGGYTF.

The gene calls are TRBV7-6 and TRBJ2-7; D possibly corresponds to TRBD1 (5 bases). This CDR3 spans 13 amino acids. In germline, CDR1 is SGHVS, CDR2 FNYEAQ. Trimming left V 5 bases short and J 3 bases short, with 11 bases between. In DNA, the CDR3 is TGTGCCAGCAGCCGAGAGACAGTCTACGAGCAGTACTTC. It translates to CASSRETVYEQYF.

This chain uses TRBV11-2 with TRBJ2-1; possibly TRBD2 for D (5 bases). The CDR3 is 19 amino acids. CDR1 SGHAT and CDR2 FQNNGV come from the germline V gene. V shed 2 bases and J shed 0 bases, with 20 bases lying between them. The CDR3 sequence: CASSLSGPGVGSSYNEQFF. CDR3 nucleotides: TGTGCCAGCAGCTTATCAGGCCCCGGGGTTGGGAGCTCCTACAATGAGCAGTTCTTC.